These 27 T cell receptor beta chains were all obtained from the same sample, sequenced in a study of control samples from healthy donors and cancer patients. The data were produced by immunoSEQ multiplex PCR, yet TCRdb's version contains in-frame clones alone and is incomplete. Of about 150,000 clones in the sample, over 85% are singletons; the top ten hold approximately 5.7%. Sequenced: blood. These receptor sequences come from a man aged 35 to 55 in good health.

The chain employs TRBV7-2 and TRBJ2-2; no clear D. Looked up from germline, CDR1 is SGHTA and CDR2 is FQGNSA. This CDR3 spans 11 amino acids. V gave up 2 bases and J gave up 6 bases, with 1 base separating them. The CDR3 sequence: CASSLPGELFF. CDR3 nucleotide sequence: TGTGCCAGCAGCTTACCCGGGGAGCTGTTTTTT.

The CDR3 loop is CASSPQGLWGTIYF. CDR3 nucleotide sequence: TGTGCCAGCAGCCCACAAGGGCTGTGGGGCACCATATATTTT. The chain carries TRBV5-5 and TRBJ1-3; D not certain. From germline, CDR1 is SGHKS and CDR2 YYEKEE (reference sequence). V was trimmed by 4 bases and J by 9 bases, leaving 17 bases between them. The CDR3 length is 14 residues. Filled out from reference TRBV5-5 and TRBJ1-3, the complete variable domain reads DAGVTQSPTHLIKTRGQQVTLRCSPISGHKSVSWYQQVLGQGPQFIFQYYEKEERGRGNFPDRFSARQFPNYSSELNVNALLLGDSALYLCASSPQGLWGTIYFGEGSWLTVV.

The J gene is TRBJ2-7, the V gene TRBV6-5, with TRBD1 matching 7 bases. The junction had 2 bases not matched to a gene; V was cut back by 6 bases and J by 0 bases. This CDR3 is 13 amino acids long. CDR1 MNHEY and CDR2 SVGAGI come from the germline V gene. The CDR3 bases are TGTGCCAGCAGAACAGGGGCCTCCTACGAGCAGTACTTC. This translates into CASRTGASYEQYF.

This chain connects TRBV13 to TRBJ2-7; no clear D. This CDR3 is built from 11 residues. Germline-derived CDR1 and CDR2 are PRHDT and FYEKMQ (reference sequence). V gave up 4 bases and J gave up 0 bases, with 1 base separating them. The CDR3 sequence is CASSSSYEQYF. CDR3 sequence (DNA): TGTGCCAGCAGCTCCTCCTACGAGCAGTACTTC.

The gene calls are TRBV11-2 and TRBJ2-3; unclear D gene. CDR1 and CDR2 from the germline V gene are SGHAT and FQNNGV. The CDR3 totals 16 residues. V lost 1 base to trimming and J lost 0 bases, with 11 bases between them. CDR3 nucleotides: TGTGCCAGCAGCTTAGGTCTACTACCGAGCACAGATACGCAGTATTTT. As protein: CASSLGLLPSTDTQYF.

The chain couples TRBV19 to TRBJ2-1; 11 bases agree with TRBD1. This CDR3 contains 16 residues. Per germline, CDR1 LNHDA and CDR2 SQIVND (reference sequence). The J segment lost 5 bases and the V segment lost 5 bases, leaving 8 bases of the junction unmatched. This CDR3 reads CASSSGQGATHNEQFF. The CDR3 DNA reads TGTGCCAGTAGTTCTGGACAGGGGGCAACCCACAATGAGCAGTTCTTC.

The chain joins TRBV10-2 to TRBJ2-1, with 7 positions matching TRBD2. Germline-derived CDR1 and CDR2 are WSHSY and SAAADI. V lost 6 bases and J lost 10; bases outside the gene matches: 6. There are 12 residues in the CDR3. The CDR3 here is CASRSLAWEQFF. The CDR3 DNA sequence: TGCGCCAGCAGGTCACTAGCGTGGGAGCAGTTCTTC.

The CDR3 is CASSLSRASPLHF. CDR3 DNA: TGTGCCAGCAGCTTGTCCAGAGCTTCACCCCTCCACTTT. The gene calls are TRBV5-6 and TRBJ1-6; D ambiguous. The CDR3 length is 13 residues. The germline V gene has CDR1 SGHDT and CDR2 YYEEEE. V was trimmed by 1 base and J by 9 bases, leaving 8 bases between them. Based on the CDR3 plus reference TRBV5-6 and TRBJ1-6, the full variable domain is DAGVTQSPTHLIKTRGQQVTLRCSPKSGHDTVSWYQQALGQGPQFIFQYYEEEERQRGNFPDRFSGHQFPNYSSELNVNALLLGDSALYLCASSLSRASPLHFGNGTRLTVT.

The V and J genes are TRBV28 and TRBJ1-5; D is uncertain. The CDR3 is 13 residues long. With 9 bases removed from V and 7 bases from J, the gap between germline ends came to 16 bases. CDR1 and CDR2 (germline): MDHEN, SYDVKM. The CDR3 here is CARTRIRRQPQHF. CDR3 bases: TGTGCCAGAACACGGATCAGGCGGCAGCCCCAGCATTTT. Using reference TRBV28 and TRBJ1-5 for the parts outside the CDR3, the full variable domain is DVKVTQSSRYLVKRTGEKVFLECVQDMDHENMFWYRQDPGLGLRLIYFSYDVKMKEKGDIPEGYSVSREKKERFSLILESASTNQTSMYLCARTRIRRQPQHFGDGTRLSIL.

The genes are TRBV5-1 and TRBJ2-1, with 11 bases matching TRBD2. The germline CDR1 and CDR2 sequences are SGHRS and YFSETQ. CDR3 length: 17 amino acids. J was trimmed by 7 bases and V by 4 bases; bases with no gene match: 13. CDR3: CASSPTLTSGVINEQFF. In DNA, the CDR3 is TGCGCCAGCAGCCCCACCCTGACTAGCGGGGTAATAAATGAGCAGTTCTTC.

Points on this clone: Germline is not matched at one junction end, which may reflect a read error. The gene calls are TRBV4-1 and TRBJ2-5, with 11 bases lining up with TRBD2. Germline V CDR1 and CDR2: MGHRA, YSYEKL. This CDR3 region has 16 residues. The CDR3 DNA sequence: TGCGCCAGCAGCCAAGAAGTGGGCCTAGCGGGGGGCCCCCGCCACTTC. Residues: CASSQEVGLAGGPRHF.

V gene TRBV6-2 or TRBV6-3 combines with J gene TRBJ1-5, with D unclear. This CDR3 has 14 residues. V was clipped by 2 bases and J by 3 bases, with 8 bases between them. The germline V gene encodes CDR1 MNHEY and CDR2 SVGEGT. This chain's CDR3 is CASSYRGSNQPQHF. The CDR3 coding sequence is TGTGCCAGCAGTTACCGCGGATCCAATCAGCCCCAGCATTTT.

In DNA form, the CDR3 reads TGTGCCAGCAGTCCCATAGGCCCGACCTACACCATATATTTT. Its translation: CASSPIGPTYTIYF. The J gene is TRBJ1-3, the V gene TRBV28, with unresolved D. The V gene lost 5 bases and the J gene lost 8 bases, with 16 bases spanning the gap. The germline V gene encodes CDR1 MDHEN and CDR2 SYDVKM. This CDR3 region has 14 residues. Full variable domain (rest looked up from reference TRBV28 and TRBJ1-3): DVKVTQSSRYLVKRTGEKVFLECVQDMDHENMFWYRQDPGLGLRLIYFSYDVKMKEKGDIPEGYSVSREKKERFSLILESASTNQTSMYLCASSPIGPTYTIYFGEGSWLTVV.

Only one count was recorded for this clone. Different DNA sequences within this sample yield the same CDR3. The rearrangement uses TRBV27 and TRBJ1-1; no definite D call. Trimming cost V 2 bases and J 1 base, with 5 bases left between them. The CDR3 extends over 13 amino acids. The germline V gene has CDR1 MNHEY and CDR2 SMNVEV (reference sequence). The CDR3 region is CASSLGGNTEAFF. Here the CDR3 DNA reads TGTGCCAGCAGTTTAGGTGGGAACACTGAAGCTTTCTTT.

The CDR3 spells CASSQAPPGGNTEAFF. CDR3 sequence (DNA): TGTGCCAGCTCTCAAGCCCCTCCTGGGGGGAACACTGAAGCTTTCTTT. The chain uses TRBV18 and TRBJ1-1, with D perhaps matching TRBD1 (5 bases). CDR1 KGHSH and CDR2 LQKENI come from the germline V gene. The CDR3 has 16 amino acids. The ends were cut back, 6 bases at V and 1 base at J, with 18 bases in the middle.

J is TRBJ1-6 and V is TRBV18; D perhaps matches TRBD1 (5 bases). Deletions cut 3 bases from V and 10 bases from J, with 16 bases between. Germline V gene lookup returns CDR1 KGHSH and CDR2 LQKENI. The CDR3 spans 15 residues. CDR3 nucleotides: TGTGCCAGCTCACCCGGTTTCAGGGCCGACTCACCCCTCCACTTT. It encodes CASSPGFRADSPLHF.

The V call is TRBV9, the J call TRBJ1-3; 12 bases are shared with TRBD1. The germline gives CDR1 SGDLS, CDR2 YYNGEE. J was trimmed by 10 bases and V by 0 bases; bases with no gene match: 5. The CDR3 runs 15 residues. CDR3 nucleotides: TGTGCCAGCAGCGTAGCCCTGGGACAGGGGGCGACCATATATTTT. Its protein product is CASSVALGQGATIYF.

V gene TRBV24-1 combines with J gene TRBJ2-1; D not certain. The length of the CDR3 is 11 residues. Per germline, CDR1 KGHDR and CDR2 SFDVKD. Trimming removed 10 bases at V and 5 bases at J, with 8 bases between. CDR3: CATGTNNEQFF. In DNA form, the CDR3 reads TGTGCCACAGGCACTAACAATGAGCAGTTCTTC.

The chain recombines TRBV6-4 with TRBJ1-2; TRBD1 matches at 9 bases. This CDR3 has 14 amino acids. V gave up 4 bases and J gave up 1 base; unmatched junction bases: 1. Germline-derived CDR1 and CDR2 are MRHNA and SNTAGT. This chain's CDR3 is CASSATGGNYGYTF. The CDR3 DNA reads TGTGCCAGCAGTGCGACAGGGGGTAACTATGGCTACACCTTC.

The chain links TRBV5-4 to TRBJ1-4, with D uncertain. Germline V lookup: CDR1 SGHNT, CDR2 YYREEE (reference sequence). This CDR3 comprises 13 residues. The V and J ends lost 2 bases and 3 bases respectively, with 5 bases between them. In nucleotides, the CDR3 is TGTGCCAGCAGCTTCCGTTCTAATGAAAAACTGTTTTTT. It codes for CASSFRSNEKLFF.

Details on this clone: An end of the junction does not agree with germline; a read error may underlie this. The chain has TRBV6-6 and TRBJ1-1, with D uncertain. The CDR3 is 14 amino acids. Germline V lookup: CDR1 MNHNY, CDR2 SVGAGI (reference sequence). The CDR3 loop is CASRYLTVNTEAFF. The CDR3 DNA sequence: TGTGCCAGCAGATACTTGACGGTGAACACTGAAGCTTTCTTT.

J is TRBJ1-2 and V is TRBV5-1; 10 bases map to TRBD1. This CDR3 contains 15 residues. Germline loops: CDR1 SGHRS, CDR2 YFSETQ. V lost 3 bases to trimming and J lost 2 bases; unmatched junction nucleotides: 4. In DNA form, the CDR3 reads TGCGCCAGCAGCTCCTGGACAGGGGGGAACTATGGCTACACCTTC. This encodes CASSSWTGGNYGYTF.

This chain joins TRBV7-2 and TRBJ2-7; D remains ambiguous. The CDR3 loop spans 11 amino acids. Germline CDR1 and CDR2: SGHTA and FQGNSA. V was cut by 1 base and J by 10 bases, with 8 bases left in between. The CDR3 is CASSLGRPQYF. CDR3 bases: TGTGCCAGCAGCTTAGGTAGGCCCCAGTACTTC.

This CDR3 reads CASSLGRALSYNEQFF. The CDR3 nucleotides read TGTGCCAGCAGCTTAGGACGGGCCTTATCCTACAATGAGCAGTTCTTC. The chain carries TRBV11-3 and TRBJ2-1; D remains ambiguous. Germline CDR1 and CDR2: SGHNT and YENEEA. The CDR3 sequence is 16 residues long. Trimming stripped 1 base from V and 1 base from J, with 11 bases between.

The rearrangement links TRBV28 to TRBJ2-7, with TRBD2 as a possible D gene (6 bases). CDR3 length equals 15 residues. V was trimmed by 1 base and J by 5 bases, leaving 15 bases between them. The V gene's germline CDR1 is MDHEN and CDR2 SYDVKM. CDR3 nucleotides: TGTGCCAGCAGTTTATTGGGAGGCCCGGCCGACGAGCAGTACTTC. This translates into CASSLLGGPADEQYF.

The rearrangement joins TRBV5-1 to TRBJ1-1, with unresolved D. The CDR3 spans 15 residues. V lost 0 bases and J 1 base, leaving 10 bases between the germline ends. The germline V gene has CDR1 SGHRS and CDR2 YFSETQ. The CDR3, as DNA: TGCGCCAGCAGCTTGGCTGGAGCGGCGAACACTGAAGCTTTCTTT. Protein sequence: CASSLAGAANTEAFF.

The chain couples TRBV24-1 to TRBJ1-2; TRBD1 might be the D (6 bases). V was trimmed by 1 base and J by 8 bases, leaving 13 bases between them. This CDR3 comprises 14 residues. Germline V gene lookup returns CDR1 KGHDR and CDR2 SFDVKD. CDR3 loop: CATSDFGRGNGYTF. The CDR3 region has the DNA TGTGCCACCAGTGATTTCGGCAGGGGAAACGGCTACACCTTC.